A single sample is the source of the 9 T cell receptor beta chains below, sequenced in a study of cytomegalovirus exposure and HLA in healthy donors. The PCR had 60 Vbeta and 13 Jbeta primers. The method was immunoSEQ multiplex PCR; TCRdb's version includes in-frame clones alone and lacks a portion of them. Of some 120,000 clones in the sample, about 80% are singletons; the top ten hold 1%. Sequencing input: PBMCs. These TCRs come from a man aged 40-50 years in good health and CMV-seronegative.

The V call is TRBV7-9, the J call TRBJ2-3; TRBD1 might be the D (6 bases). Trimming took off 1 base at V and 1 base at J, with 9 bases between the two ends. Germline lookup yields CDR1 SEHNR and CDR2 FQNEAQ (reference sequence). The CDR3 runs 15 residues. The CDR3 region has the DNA TGTGCCAGCAGCTTAGAGGGGGTGCGCACAGATACGCAGTATTTT. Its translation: CASSLEGVRTDTQYF. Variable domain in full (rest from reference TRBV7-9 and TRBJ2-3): DTGVSQNPRHKITKRGQNVTFRCDPISEHNRLYWYRQTLGQGPEFLTYFQNEAQLEKSRLLSDRFSAERPKGSFSTLEIQRTEQGDSAMYLCASSLEGVRTDTQYFGPGTRLTVL.

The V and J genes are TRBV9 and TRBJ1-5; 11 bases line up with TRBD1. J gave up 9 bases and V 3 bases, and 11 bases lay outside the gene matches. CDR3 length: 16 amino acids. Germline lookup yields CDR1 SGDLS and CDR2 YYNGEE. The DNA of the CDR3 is TGTGCCAGCAGCGAGGGGGGACAGGGGGGGCTGGCGCCCCAGCATTTT. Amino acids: CASSEGGQGGLAPQHF.

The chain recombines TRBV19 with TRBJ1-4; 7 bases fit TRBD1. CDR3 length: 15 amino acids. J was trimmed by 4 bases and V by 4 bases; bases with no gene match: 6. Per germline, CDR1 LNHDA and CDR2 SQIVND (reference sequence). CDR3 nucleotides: TGTGCCAGTAGTACCCTACAGGGGTATAATGAAAAACTGTTTTTT. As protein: CASSTLQGYNEKLFF.

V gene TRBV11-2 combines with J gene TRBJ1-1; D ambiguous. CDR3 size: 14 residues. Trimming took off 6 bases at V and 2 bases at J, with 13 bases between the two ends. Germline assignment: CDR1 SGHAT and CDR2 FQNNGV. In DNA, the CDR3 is TGTGCCAGCAGTCATGGACGGGAAAACACTGAAGCTTTCTTT. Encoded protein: CASSHGRENTEAFF.

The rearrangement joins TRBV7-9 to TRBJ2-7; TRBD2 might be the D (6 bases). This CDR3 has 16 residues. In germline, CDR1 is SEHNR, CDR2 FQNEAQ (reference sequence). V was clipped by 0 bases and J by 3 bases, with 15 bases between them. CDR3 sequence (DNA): TGTGCCAGCAGCTTAGCGTCGTTTGGGACTTACTACGAGCAGTACTTC. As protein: CASSLASFGTYYEQYF. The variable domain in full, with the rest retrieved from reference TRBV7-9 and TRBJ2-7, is DTGVSQNPRHKITKRGQNVTFRCDPISEHNRLYWYRQTLGQGPEFLTYFQNEAQLEKSRLLSDRFSAERPKGSFSTLEIQRTEQGDSAMYLCASSLASFGTYYEQYFGPGTRLTVT.

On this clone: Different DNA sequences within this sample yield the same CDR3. Here the CDR3 DNA reads TGTGCCAGCAGTAGCAGGGGGACAGATACGCAGTATTTT. It yields the protein CASSSRGTDTQYF. This chain connects TRBV7-2 to TRBJ2-3, with 7 bases fitting TRBD1. The ends lost 6 bases at V and 3 bases at J; junction bases unmatched: 3. Germline V gives CDR1 SGHTA, CDR2 FQGNSA. This CDR3 spans 13 amino acids.

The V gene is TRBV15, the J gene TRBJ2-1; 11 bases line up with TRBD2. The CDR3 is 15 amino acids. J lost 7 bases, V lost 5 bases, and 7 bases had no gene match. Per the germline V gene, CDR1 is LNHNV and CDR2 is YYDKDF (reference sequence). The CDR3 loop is CATSAPSGRYNEQFF. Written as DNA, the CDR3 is TGTGCCACCAGCGCCCCTAGCGGGAGGTATAATGAGCAGTTCTTC.

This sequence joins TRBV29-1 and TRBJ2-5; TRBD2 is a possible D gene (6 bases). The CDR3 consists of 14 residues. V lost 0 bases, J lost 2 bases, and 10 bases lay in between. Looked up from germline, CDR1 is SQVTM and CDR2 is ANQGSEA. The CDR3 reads CSVEDGAGQETQYF. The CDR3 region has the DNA TGCAGCGTTGAAGATGGGGCGGGGCAAGAGACCCAGTACTTC. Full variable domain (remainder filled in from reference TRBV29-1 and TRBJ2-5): SAVISQKPSRDICQRGTSLTIQCQVDSQVTMMFWYRQQPGQSLTLIATANQGSEATYESGFVIDKFPISRPNLTFSTLTVSNMSPEDSSIYLCSVEDGAGQETQYFGPGTRLLVL.

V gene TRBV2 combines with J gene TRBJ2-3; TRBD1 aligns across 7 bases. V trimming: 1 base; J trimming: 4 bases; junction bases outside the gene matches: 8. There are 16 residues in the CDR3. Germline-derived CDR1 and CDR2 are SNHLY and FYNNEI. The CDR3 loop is CASSEGNRGGSDTQYF. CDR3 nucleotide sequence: TGTGCCAGCAGTGAAGGTAACAGGGGTGGCTCAGATACGCAGTATTTT.